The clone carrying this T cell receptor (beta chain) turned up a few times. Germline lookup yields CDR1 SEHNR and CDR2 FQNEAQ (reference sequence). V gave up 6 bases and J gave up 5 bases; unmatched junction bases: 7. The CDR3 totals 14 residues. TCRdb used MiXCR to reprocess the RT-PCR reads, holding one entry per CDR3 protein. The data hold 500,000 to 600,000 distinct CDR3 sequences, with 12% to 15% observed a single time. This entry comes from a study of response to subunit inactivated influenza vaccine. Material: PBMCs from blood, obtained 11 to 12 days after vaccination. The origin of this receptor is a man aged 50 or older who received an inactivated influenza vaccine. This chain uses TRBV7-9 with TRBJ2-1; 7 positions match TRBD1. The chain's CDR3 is CASRDHRGNNEQFF. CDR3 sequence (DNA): TGTGCCAGCAGAGACCACAGGGGAAACAATGAGCAGTTCTTC. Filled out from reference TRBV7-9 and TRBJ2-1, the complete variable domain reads DTGVSQNPRHKITKRGQNVTFRCDPISEHNRLYWYRQTLGQGPEFLTYFQNEAQLEKSRLLSDRFSAERPKGSFSTLEIQRTEQGDSAMYLCASRDHRGNNEQFFGPGTRLTVL.